This entry concerns a single TCR beta chain. Its antigen is unknown. The record has no base qualities; no much larger clone is one base away. The V end gives up 2 bases and the J end 0 bases, leaving 2 bases in the junction not matched to a gene. CDR3 length: 15 amino acids, cysteine to phenylalanine. Here the CDR3 DNA is all that survives: 45 bases in frame from base 1. The CDR1 and CDR2 encoded by the germline V gene (reference sequence) are SEHNR and FQNEAQ. The data were taken from a study of shared clonotypes between healthy human individuals (dated by TCRdb to 2018 to 2020). Regarding the research as a whole: The cohort comprised a couple of women and a few men aged 18 to 49 years. For each donor, CD4 naive and CD4 memory were each given three plates, CD8 naive was given two plates, and CD8 memory was given one plate. Blood TCR repertoires of 5 or 6 healthy adults were deeply sequenced to estimate repertoire size and the extent of clonotype sharing between individuals. To increase sequencing depth and limit assay-specific biases, TCR repertoire library preparation and sequencing were carried out by different laboratories using diverse techniques. Leukapheresis yielded between about 0.94 and 9 billion PBMCs per donor.

The study at large found these results: Sampling was restricted to blood, and TCR repertoires in tissue are likely to differ from TCR repertoires in blood. Compared with non-shared clonotypes, the clonotypes found in all four sorted-subset donors had higher generation probabilities. Even with the large sequencing depth, rarefaction of the sorted-subset datasets indicated that sequencing was incomplete. Based on pairwise subsampling, the degree of clonotype sharing among donors was expected to be affected by sequencing depth. The genetic and exposure-history diversity represented was limited by the small number of donors. Naive subsets generally had larger estimated clonotype richness than memory subsets. Sharing across four donors was observed for around 4.8% of naive CD4, 3% to 3.5% of naive CD8, over 2% of memory CD4, and about 0.38% of memory CD8 clonotypes.

TCR CDR3 regions were amplified from genomic DNA by multiplex PCR using the deep immunoSEQ assay. For each cell subset, the extracted genomic DNA was distributed evenly across all wells of several immunoSEQ 96-well plates, and each plate served as one replicate. For sorted subsets, each replicate PCR was loaded with roughly 0.2 ug genomic DNA, equivalent to some 31,000 T cell genomes. Purified libraries were measured with a Qubit 3.0 fluorometer, size-checked on a Bioanalyzer 2100, and measured again with the KAPA Library Quantification kit. Each immunoSEQ 96-well plate was sequenced on its own single-read 150-cycle Illumina NextSeq 550 flow cell. The source study handled its data this way. Because the immunoSEQ output included only junctional sequences and no quality scores, the filtering could not be the same as the filtering used for full-length reads. To assign V/J genes and CDR3, sequences were annotated using PyIR, a Python wrapper for IgBLAST v1.9, with IMGT germline references. Reads were removed for weak V/J assignments (E-value above 1e-6), missing CDR3, stop codons, out-of-frame junctions, or ambiguous translated residues. A V3J clonotype was defined by an identical inferred V gene, J gene, and CDR3 amino acid sequence. To compute the percentage overlap between repertoires, the number of shared unique clonotypes was divided by the size of the smaller repertoire. Repertoire richness was assessed with RTK rarefaction, the Chao1 estimator, and Recon v2.1 estimates of unobserved clonotypes. Generation probabilities for all TCRbeta clonotypes obtained by the gDNA method from a handful of donors were computed using OLGA. The immuneACCESS repertoire file appears here via TCRdb, limited to in-frame rearrangements. These files lack a portion of the clones; in checked studies, under half of the deficit traces to unresolved V genes, and the cause of the others is not known. Clone size and V and J calls were adopted from that table, with D and trimming inferred from the DNA. This sample comprises approximately 590,000 clones, over 95% of them detected only once. Clones ranked in the top ten supply around 0.097% of the sample.

For the CD8 naive samples, CD45RO-negative cells were positively selected for CCR7, yielding a CD45RA+CCR7+ population from which TemRA cells were excluded. The donors were healthy, HIV-negative adults who had no recently reported acute infections or vaccinations. Every donor was a Caucasian adult residing in Nashville, Tennessee, USA. Blood was collected by leukapheresis, and PBMCs were isolated by Ficoll-Histopaque density gradient centrifugation and then cryopreserved in liquid nitrogen vapor phase. Analytical flow cytometry was used to check the purity and quantity of every magnetically sorted T cell population. From each sorted fraction, genomic DNA was isolated and quantified by UV absorbance on a Nanodrop 2000c.

The sequencing input was naive CD8+ T cells sorted from blood. The cell subset or site label of this sample denotes: CD45RA+CCR7+. The clonotype originates from a woman in her 30s in good health. This chain joins TRBV7-9 to TRBJ2-7; TRBD2 matches 9 bases in the middle. The CDR3 region: CASSLSSGNSYEQYF. DNA sequence: TGTGCCAGCAGCTTATCTAGCGGGAACTCCTACGAGCAGTACTTC. With all but the CDR3 taken from the reference TRBV7-9 and TRBJ2-7 genes, the full variable domain is: DTGVSQNPRHKITKRGQNVTFRCDPISEHNRLYWYRQTLGQGPEFLTYFQNEAQLEKSRLLSDRFSAERPKGSFSTLEIQRTEQGDSAMYLCASSLSSGNSYEQYFGPGTRLTVT.